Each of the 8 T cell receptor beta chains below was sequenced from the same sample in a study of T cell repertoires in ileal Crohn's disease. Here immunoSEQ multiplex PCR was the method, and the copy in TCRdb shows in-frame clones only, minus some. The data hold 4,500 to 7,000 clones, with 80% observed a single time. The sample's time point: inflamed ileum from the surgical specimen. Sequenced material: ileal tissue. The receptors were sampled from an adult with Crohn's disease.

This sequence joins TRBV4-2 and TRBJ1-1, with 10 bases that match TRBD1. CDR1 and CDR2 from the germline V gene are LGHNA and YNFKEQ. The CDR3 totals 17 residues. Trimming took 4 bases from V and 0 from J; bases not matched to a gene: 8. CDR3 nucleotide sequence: TGTGCCAGCAGCCCGACAGGGGGCGAACTTTTGAACACTGAAGCTTTCTTT. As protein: CASSPTGGELLNTEAFF.

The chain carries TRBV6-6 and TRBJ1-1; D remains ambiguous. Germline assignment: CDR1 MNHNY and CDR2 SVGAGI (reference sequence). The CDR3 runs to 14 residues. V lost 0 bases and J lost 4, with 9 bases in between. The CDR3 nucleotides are TGTGCCAGCAGTTACTCGACCCGGGGCACTGAAGCTTTCTTT. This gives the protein CASSYSTRGTEAFF.

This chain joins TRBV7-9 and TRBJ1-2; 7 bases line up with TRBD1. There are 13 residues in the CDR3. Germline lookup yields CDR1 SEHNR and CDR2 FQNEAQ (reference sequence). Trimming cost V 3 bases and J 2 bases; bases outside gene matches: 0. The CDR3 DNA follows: TGTGCCAGCAGCTTGGGACAGAACTATGGCTACACCTTC. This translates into CASSLGQNYGYTF. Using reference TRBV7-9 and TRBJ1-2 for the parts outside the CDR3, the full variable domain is DTGVSQNPRHKITKRGQNVTFRCDPISEHNRLYWYRQTLGQGPEFLTYFQNEAQLEKSRLLSDRFSAERPKGSFSTLEIQRTEQGDSAMYLCASSLGQNYGYTFGSGTRLTVV.

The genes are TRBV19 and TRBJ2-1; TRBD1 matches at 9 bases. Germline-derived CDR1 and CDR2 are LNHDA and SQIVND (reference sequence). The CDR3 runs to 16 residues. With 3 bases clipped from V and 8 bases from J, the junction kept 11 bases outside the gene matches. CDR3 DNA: TGTGCCAGTAGTATGTTCATGGGGACAGGGAATGATGAGCAGTTCTTC. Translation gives CASSMFMGTGNDEQFF.

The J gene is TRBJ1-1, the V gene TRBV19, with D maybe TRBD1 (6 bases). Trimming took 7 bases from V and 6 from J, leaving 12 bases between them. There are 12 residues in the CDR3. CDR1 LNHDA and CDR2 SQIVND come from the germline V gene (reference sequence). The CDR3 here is CASKSGGAEAFF. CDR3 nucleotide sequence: TGTGCCAGTAAGTCGGGGGGCGCTGAAGCTTTCTTT.

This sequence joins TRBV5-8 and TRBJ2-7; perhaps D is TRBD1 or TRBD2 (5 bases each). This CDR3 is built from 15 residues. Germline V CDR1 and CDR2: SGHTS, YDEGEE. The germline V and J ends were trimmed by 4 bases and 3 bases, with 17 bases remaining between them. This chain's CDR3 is CASSRAPGPGYEQYF. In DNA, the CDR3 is TGTGCCAGCAGCCGTGCCCCGGGACCGGGCTACGAGCAGTACTTC.

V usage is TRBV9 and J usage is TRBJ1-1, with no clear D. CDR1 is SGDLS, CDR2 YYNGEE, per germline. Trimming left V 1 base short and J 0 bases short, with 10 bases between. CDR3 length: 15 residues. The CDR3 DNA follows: TGTGCCAGCAGCGTACGAGACATCATGAACACTGAAGCTTTCTTT. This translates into CASSVRDIMNTEAFF.

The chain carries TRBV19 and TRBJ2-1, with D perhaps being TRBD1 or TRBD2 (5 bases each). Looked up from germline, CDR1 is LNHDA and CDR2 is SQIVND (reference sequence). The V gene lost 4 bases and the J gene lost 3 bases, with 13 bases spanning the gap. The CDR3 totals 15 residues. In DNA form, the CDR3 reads TGTGCCAGTAGTACTCCGGGACGGGGCTACAATGAGCAGTTCTTC. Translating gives CASSTPGRGYNEQFF.